Detailed here is one TCR beta chain. The antigen is not known. The sample comes from a study of T cell responses to AZD1222 COVID-19 vaccine. General study findings and limits: The span of vaccine-associated CD4 TCRs extended across spike, with dominance at 160-218 and 743-854. Unmutated variant regions reportedly attract nearly half of all spike-specific TCRs. The donor group comprised mostly white British people and more females; the analysis possibly underestimated clonal diversity. Only a handful of people who got AZD1222 tested seropositive at baseline.

Repertoires were generated with immunoSEQ multiplex PCR, while TCRdb's copy carries only in-frame clones and drops some. The data show 120,000 or so clones, with 80% to 95% seen just once and about 7.8% held by the top ten. The CDR3 extends over 12 amino acids. Germline-derived CDR1 and CDR2 are SQVTM and ANQGSEA. V lost 8 bases and J 4 bases, leaving 15 bases between the germline ends. The TCR originated in an adult in good health. The sequencing here drew on peripheral blood, taken on day 0 of AZD1222 vaccination. This rearrangement joins TRBV29-1 to TRBJ2-7; weak D call: TRBD2 (5 bases). The CDR3 reads CSTLDGGYEQYF. The CDR3 nucleotides are TGCAGCACGTTGGACGGAGGTTACGAGCAGTACTTC.